The clone carrying this TCR beta chain was seen more than once but under ten times. This sample was included in a study of technical replicates of blood from a few donors. The CDR3 consists of 15 residues. Per the germline V gene, CDR1 is MNHEY and CDR2 is SMNVEV (reference sequence). After removal of 3 bases from V and 2 bases from J, the junction contained 5 bases not matched to a gene. Clones were read by immunoSEQ multiplex PCR, and TCRdb kept only the in-frame ones, dropping some. The table lists some 85,000 clones, around 94% of them singletons. This TCR was sampled from a human donor in good health. The chain employs TRBV27 and TRBJ2-7, with 9 bases lining up with TRBD2. Sequencing was performed on T cells isolated from PBMCs. DNA of the CDR3: TGTGCCAGCAGTTTGCGGGAGGGTTATCCCTACGAGCAGTACTTC. Translating gives CASSLREGYPYEQYF.